This T cell receptor (beta chain) was recorded in a study of blood T cell repertoires in COVID-19. The wider study: Whether acute or convalescent, the COVID-19 samples came from the United States, Italy and Spain. T cells, B-cell-depleted T cells, or PBMCs supplied cDNA or gDNA.

The CDR3 runs 17 residues. Germline V gene sequence: CDR1 MNHEY, CDR2 SMNVEV (reference sequence). V was pared by 1 base and J by 0 bases, with 12 bases between. As originally analysed: Using reference gene primer amplification, nucleated cell counts were estimated. Libraries were prepared by immunoSEQ multiplex PCR; TCRdb keeps only in-frame clonotypes and omits some of them. D and trimming were read from the DNA, whereas the V and J calls and clone size are those reported in that table. The table shows 150,000 to 160,000 clones, with about nine tenths occurring only once. The genes are TRBV27 and TRBJ2-2; TRBD1 might be the D (5 bases). The source of this sequence is a woman aged 65 to 85 with acute or convalescent COVID-19. Sample: peripheral blood. This CDR3 reads CASSLYRTLTNTGELFF. The CDR3 nucleotides read TGTGCCAGCAGTTTATACAGGACCTTAACGAACACCGGGGAGCTGTTTTTT.